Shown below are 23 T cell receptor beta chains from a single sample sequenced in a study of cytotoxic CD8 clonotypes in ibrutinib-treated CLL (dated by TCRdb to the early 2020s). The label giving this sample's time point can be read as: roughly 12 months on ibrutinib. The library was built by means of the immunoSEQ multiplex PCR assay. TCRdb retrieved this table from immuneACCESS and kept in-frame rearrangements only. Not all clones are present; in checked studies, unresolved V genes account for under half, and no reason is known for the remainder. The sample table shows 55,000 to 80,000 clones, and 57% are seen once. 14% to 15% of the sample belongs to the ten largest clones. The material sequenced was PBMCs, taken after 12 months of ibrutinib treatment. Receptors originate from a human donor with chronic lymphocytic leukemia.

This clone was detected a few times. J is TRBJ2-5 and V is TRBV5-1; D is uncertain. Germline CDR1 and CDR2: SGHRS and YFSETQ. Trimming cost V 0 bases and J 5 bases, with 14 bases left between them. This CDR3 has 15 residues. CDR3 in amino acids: CASSLDGRLGETQYF. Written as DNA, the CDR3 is TGCGCCAGCAGCTTGGATGGGCGGCTGGGGGAGACCCAGTACTTC.

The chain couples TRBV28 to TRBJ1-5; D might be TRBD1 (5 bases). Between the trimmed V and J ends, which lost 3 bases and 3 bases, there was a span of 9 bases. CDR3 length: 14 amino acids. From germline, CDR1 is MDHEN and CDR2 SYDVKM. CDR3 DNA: TGTGCCAGCAGTTTTACACAGGTCAATCAGCCCCAGCATTTT. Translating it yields CASSFTQVNQPQHF.

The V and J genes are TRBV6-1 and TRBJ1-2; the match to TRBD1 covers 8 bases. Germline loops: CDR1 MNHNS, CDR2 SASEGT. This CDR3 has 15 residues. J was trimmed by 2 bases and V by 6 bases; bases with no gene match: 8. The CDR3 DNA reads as TGTGCCAGCAGCCCCGACAGGGGACTCAACTATGGCTACACCTTC. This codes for CASSPDRGLNYGYTF.

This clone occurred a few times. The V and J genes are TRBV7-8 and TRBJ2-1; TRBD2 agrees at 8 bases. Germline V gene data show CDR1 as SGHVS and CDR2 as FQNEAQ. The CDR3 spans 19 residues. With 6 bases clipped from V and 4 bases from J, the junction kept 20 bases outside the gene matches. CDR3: CASRPVMAGGRTSYNEQFF. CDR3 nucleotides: TGTGCCAGCAGGCCCGTTATGGCGGGAGGCCGGACGAGTTACAATGAGCAGTTCTTC.

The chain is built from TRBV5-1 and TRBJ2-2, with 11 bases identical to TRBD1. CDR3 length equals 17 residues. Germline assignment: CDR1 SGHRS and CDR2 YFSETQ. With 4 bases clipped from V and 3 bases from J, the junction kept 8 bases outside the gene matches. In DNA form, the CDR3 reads TGCGCCAGCAGCCGGACAGGGGGCCGATTTGACACCGGGGAGCTGTTTTTT. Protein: CASSRTGGRFDTGELFF.

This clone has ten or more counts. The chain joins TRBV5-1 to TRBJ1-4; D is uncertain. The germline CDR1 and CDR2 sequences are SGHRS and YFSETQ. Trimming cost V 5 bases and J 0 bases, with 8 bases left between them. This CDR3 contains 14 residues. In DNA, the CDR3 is TGCGCCAGCAGGGATGGTACAACTAATGAAAAACTGTTTTTT. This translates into CASRDGTTNEKLFF. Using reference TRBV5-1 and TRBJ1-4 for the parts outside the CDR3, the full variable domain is KAGVTQTPRYLIKTRGQQVTLSCSPISGHRSVSWYQQTPGQGLQFLFEYFSETQRNKGNFPGRFSGRQFSNSRSEMNVSTLELGDSALYLCASRDGTTNEKLFFGSGTQLSVL.

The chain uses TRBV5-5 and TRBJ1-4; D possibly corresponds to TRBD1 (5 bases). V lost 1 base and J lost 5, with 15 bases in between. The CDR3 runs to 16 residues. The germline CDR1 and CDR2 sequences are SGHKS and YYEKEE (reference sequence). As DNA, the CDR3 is TGTGCCAGCAGCTTGTATTGGGGTTGGGGGAATGAAAAACTGTTTTTT. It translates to CASSLYWGWGNEKLFF.

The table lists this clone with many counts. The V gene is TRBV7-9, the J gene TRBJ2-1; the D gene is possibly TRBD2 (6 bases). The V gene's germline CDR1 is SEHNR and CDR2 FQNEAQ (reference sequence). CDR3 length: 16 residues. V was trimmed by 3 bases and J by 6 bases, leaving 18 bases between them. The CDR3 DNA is TGTGCCAGCAGCTTCAGGTTCGGGACTGGGCTCAATGAGCAGTTCTTC. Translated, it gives CASSFRFGTGLNEQFF.

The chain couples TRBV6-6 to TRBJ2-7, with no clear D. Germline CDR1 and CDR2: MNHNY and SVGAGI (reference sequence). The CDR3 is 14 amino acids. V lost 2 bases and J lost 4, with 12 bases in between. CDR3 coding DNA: TGTGCCAGCAGTTACCTGCCAGGCCCATACGAGCAGTACGTC. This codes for CASSYLPGPYEQYV.

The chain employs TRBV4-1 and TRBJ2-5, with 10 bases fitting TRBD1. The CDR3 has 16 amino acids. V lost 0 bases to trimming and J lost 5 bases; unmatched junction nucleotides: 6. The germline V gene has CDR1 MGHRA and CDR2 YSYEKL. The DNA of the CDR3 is TGCGCCAGCAGCCAAGAGTCGGCGGACAGGGGGGAGACCCAGTACTTC. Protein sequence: CASSQESADRGETQYF.

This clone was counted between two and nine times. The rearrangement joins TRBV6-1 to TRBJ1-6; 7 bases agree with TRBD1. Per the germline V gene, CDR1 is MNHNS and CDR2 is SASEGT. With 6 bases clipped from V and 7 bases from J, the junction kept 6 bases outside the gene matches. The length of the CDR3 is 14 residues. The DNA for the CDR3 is TGTGCCAGCAGACGACAGGGAGGGAATTCACCCCTCCACTTT. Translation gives CASRRQGGNSPLHF.

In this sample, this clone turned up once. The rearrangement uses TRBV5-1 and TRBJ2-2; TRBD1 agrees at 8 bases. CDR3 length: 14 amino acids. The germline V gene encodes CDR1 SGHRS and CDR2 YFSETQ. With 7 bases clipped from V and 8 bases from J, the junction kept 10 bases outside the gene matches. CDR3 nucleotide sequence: TGCGCCAGCTTCTCGGACAGGGTGGCAGGGGAGCTGTTTTTT. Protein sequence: CASFSDRVAGELFF.

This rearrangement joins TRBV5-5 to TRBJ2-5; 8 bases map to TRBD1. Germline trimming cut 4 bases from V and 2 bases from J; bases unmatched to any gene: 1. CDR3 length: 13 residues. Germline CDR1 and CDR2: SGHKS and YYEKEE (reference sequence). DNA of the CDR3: TGTGCCAGCAGCAGGACAGGGCAAGAGACCCAGTACTTC. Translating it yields CASSRTGQETQYF.

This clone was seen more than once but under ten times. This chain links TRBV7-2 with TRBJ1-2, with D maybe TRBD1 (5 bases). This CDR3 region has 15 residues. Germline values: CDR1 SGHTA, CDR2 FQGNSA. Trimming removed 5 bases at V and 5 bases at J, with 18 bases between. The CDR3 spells CASSGQGVEFYGYTF. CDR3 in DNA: TGTGCCAGCAGCGGGCAGGGCGTGGAGTTTTATGGCTACACCTTC.

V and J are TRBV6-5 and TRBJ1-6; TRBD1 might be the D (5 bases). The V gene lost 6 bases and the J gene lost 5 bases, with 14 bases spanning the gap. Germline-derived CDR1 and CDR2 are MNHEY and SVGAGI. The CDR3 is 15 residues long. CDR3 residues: CASRSGTGDNSPLHF. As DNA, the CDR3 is TGTGCCAGCAGGTCCGGGACGGGGGATAATTCACCCCTCCACTTT.

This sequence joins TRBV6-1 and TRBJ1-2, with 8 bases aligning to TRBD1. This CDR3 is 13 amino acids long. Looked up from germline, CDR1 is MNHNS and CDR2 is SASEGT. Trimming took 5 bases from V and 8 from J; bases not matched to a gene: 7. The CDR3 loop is CASSRQGSPGYTF. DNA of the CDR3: TGTGCCAGCAGTAGACAGGGGTCCCCCGGCTACACCTTC.

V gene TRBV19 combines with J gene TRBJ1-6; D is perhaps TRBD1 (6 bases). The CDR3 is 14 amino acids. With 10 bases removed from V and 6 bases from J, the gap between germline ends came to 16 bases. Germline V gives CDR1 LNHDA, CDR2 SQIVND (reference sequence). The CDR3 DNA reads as TGTGCCACCAGCAGGGGTGGGGGTAATTCACCCCTCCACTTT. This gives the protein CATSRGGGNSPLHF. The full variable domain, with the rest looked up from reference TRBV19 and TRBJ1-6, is DGGITQSPKYLFRKEGQNVTLSCEQNLNHDAMYWYRQDPGQGLRLIYYSQIVNDFQKGDIAEGYSVSREKKESFPLTVTSAQKNPTAFYLCATSRGGGNSPLHFGNGTRLTVT.

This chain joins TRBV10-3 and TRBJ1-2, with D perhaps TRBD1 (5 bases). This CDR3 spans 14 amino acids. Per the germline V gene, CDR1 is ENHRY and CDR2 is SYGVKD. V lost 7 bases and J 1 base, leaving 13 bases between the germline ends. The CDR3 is CAIKRDGLNYGYTF. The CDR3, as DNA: TGTGCCATCAAGCGGGACGGACTTAACTATGGCTACACCTTC.

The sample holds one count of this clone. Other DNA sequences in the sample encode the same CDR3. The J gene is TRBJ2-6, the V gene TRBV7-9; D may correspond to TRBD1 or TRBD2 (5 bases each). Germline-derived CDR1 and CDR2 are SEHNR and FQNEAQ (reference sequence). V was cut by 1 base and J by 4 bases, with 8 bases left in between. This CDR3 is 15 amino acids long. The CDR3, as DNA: TGTGCCAGCAGCTTAGGAGGGACCGGGGCCAACGTCCTGACTTTC. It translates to CASSLGGTGANVLTF.

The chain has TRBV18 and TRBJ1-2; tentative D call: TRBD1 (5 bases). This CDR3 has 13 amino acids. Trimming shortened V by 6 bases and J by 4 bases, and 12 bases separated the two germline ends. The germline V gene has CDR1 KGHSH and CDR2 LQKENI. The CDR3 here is CASSVTETYGYTF. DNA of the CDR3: TGTGCCAGCTCTGTGACAGAGACCTATGGCTACACCTTC.

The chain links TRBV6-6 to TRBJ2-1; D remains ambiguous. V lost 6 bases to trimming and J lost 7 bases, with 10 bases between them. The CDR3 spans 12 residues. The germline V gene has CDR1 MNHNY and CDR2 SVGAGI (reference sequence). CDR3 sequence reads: CASRGPGNEQFF. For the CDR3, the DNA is TGTGCCAGCAGGGGCCCTGGGAATGAGCAGTTCTTC.

The CDR3 DNA reads TGTGCCACCAGCAGAGCTTGGGAGTATGGCTACACCTTC. Translation: CATSRAWEYGYTF. The chain is built from TRBV15 and TRBJ1-2, with D unclear. Germline V gives CDR1 LNHNV, CDR2 YYDKDF (reference sequence). The V end lost 1 base, the J end lost 5 bases, and 8 bases lay between the germline ends. The CDR3 has 13 amino acids.

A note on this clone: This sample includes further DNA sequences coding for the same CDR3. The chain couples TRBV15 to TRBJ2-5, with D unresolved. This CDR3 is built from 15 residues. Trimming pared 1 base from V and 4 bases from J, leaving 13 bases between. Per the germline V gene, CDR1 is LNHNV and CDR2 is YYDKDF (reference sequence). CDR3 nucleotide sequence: TGTGCCACCAGCAGAGTAGGTCCAAGCAGAGAGACCCAGTACTTC. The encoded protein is CATSRVGPSRETQYF. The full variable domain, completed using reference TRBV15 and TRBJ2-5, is DAMVIQNPRYQVTQFGKPVTLSCSQTLNHNVMYWYQQKSSQAPKLLFHYYDKDFNNEADTPDNFQSRRPNTSFCFLDIRSPGLGDTAMYLCATSRVGPSRETQYFGPGTRLLVL.